This T cell receptor beta chain was sequenced in a study of blood T cell repertoires in COVID-19. Study at large: The United States, Italy and Spain were the sources of the acute and convalescent COVID-19 samples.

Authors' methods: Estimated nucleated cell counts came from reference gene primer amplification. Generated by immunoSEQ multiplex PCR, the TCRdb table keeps only in-frame clones and is missing some. From that table come the V and J calls and clone size; the DNA was used to work out D and trimming. This repertoire shows approximately 180,000 clones, over 65% found once; its top ten account for over 15%. The CDR3 extends over 13 amino acids. The V gene lost 6 bases and the J gene lost 0 bases, with 9 bases spanning the gap. Germline V CDR1 and CDR2: MDHEN, SYDVKM. The sample taken for sequencing was peripheral blood. This TCR was recovered from a person aged 65 to 79 with COVID-19, enrolled during active disease. This rearrangement joins TRBV28 to TRBJ2-7, with a tentative D call TRBD1 (5 bases). As DNA, the CDR3 is TGTGCCAGCAGCCGTGACAGCTCCTACGAGCAGTACTTC. It codes for CASSRDSSYEQYF.